This T cell receptor beta chain was profiled in a study of long-term antiretroviral therapy in people with HIV. An immunoSEQ assay, version v3.0, was performed at survey level. Sequencing targeted about 40,000-55,000 T-cell genomes per sample. The repertoire was sequenced with immunoSEQ multiplex PCR; TCRdb's copy has only in-frame clones and lacks some. In the table there are about 19,000 clones, approximately 85% of which are singletons. V lost 1 base to trimming and J lost 5 bases, with 12 bases between them. The CDR3 loop spans 14 amino acids. Germline CDR1 is SGHVS and CDR2 is FQNEAQ. Study-wide results and limits: Collection of the blood, which took place between the mid-2000s and the late 2010s, possibly occurred under older ART regimens. With ART, diversity went up but was still lower than in transplant donor controls.

Inclusion required at least two post-ART and at least one pre-ART PBMC samples. As concerns this clone: The antigen remains undetermined.

This TCR derives from a man aged 18 to 35 with HIV. V is TRBV7-8 and J is TRBJ2-7; the D gene is possibly TRBD2 (6 bases). The specimen was unsorted PBMCs, collected at the start of antiretroviral therapy, before treatment. The CDR3 loop reads CASSLGGVGNEQYF. CDR3 DNA sequence: TGTGCCAGCAGCTTAGGGGGGGTTGGCAACGAGCAGTACTTC.